Each of the 17 T cell receptor beta chains below was sequenced from the same sample in a study of T cells in Graves' hyperthyroidism and ophthalmopathy. The source material, RNA transcripts, was used to amplify TCR beta CDR3 regions. The primer set for the first-round RT-PCR of the TCR CDR3 was HTBI. TCRdb re-called the multiplex PCR reads through MiXCR, storing one row per CDR3 protein. This sample yields fewer than 650,000 distinct CDR3 sequences, of which about 15% are seen a single time; less than 6% belongs to the top ten. The source material was blood. Receptor source: a woman aged 25 to 39 with Graves' hyperthyroidism that later progressed to Graves' ophthalmopathy.

This clonotype showed up many times. This chain connects TRBV20-1 to TRBJ1-5, with TRBD1 matching 9 bases. The CDR3 is 15 amino acids. Germline V gene lookup returns CDR1 DFQATT and CDR2 SNEGSKA (reference sequence). Losses at the gene ends were 3 bases for V and 0 bases for J; bases not matched to a gene: 3. The CDR3 reads CSARTGGDSNQPQHF. The CDR3 DNA is TGCAGTGCTAGGACAGGGGGAGATAGCAATCAGCCCCAGCATTTT.

The V gene is TRBV30, the J gene TRBJ1-4, with D possibly matching TRBD1 (5 bases). CDR3 size: 14 residues. V was clipped by 4 bases and J by 3 bases, with 12 bases between them. The germline V gene encodes CDR1 GTSNPN and CDR2 SVGIG (reference sequence). CDR3 nucleotide sequence: TGTGCCTGGAAAGGGCCCAGGGCTAATGAAAAACTGTTTTTT. This gives the protein CAWKGPRANEKLFF. The variable domain in full, completed from reference TRBV30 and TRBJ1-4, reads SQTIHQWPATLVQPVGSPLSLECTVEGTSNPNLYWYRQAAGRGLQLLFYSVGIGQISSEVPQNLSASRPQDRQFILSSKKLLLSDSGFYLCAWKGPRANEKLFFGSGTQLSVL.

This clonotype was observed many times. The rearrangement uses TRBV11-2 and TRBJ2-7, with D possibly being TRBD1 or TRBD2 (5 bases each). The CDR3 length is 13 residues. Germline V gene sequence: CDR1 SGHAT, CDR2 FQNNGV. Trimming removed 1 base at V and 5 bases at J, with 9 bases between. The CDR3 region has the DNA TGTGCCAGCAGCTTAGCTCTGGGACACGAGCAGTACTTC. Amino acid sequence: CASSLALGHEQYF.

The J gene is TRBJ1-3, the V gene TRBV6-1; D might be TRBD1 (5 bases). Per the germline V gene, CDR1 is MNHNS and CDR2 is SASEGT. The CDR3 runs 15 residues. V lost 5 bases, J lost 0 bases, and 11 bases lay in between. The CDR3 spells CASSWGIDSGNTIYF. The CDR3 DNA is TGTGCCAGCAGTTGGGGCATTGACTCTGGAAACACCATATATTTT.

The rearrangement links TRBV20-1 to TRBJ2-7, with D maybe TRBD2 (6 bases). Germline CDR1 reads DFQATT; CDR2 reads SNEGSKA (reference sequence). CDR3 length: 15 amino acids. The germline V and J ends were trimmed by 2 bases and 7 bases, with 21 bases remaining between them. CDR3 in DNA: TGCAGTGCTAGAAATCCGGGACTGGGGGTCCAGGAGCAGTACTTC. Its protein is CSARNPGLGVQEQYF.

This clonotype was observed at least ten times. The CDR3 DNA sequence: TGTGCCAGTAGTATAGGTGGCACCCTGAACACTGAAGCTTTCTTT. It encodes CASSIGGTLNTEAFF. The chain combines TRBV19 with TRBJ1-1; D ambiguous. With 1 base removed from V and 0 bases from J, the gap between germline ends came to 9 bases. The CDR3 extends over 15 amino acids. The germline CDR1 and CDR2 sequences are LNHDA and SQIVND (reference sequence).

At least ten counts were recorded for this clonotype. V and J are TRBV19 and TRBJ1-2; TRBD1 is a possible D gene (5 bases). The CDR3 runs 16 residues. The V gene lost 5 bases and the J gene lost 0 bases, with 16 bases spanning the gap. CDR1 LNHDA and CDR2 SQIVND come from the germline V gene (reference sequence). The CDR3 loop is CASSRPDRSANYGYTF. In DNA, the CDR3 is TGTGCCAGTAGTCGCCCTGACAGATCAGCTAACTATGGCTACACCTTC.

This clonotype was observed many times. The chain couples TRBV10-3 to TRBJ2-5, with D unclear. This CDR3 has 13 residues. Germline V gene sequence: CDR1 ENHRY, CDR2 SYGVKD. Deletions cut 7 bases from V and 2 bases from J, with 11 bases between. The chain's CDR3 is CAIKTSLQETQYF. CDR3 coding DNA: TGTGCCATCAAGACATCTTTACAAGAGACCCAGTACTTC.

This clonotype came up many times. The rearrangement joins TRBV20-1 to TRBJ2-7; TRBD2 aligns across 12 bases. Germline V lookup: CDR1 DFQATT, CDR2 SNEGSKA (reference sequence). The CDR3 totals 15 residues. With V trimmed by 5 bases and J by 1 base, 6 bases remained unmatched. The CDR3 region has the DNA TGCAGTGCTTACTCTAGCGGGAGGGGGTCCTACGAGCAGTACTTC. Protein product: CSAYSSGRGSYEQYF.

The chain carries TRBV19 and TRBJ1-1, with 7 bases fitting TRBD1. CDR3 length: 14 residues. V lost 7 bases to trimming and J lost 0 bases; unmatched junction nucleotides: 5. Germline V CDR1 and CDR2: LNHDA, SQIVND (reference sequence). The CDR3 here is CASTKTGMNTEAFF. The CDR3 DNA reads as TGTGCCAGTACCAAGACAGGGATGAACACTGAAGCTTTCTTT.

This clonotype was recorded many times. This chain joins TRBV2 and TRBJ2-7; D is unclear. Trimming cost V 6 bases and J 4 bases, with 10 bases left between them. This CDR3 contains 12 residues. The germline V gene has CDR1 SNHLY and CDR2 FYNNEI. CDR3 nucleotide sequence: TGTGCCAGCAGAAGCCCTGGGTACGAGCAGTACTTC. Its translation: CASRSPGYEQYF. The whole variable domain, remainder taken from reference TRBV2 and TRBJ2-7, is EPEVTQTPSHQVTQMGQEVILRCVPISNHLYFYWYRQILGQKVEFLVSFYNNEISEKSEIFDDQFSVERPDGSNFTLKIRSTKLEDSAMYFCASRSPGYEQYFGPGTRLTVT.

The genes are TRBV7-3 and TRBJ1-1; tentative D call: TRBD1 (6 bases). The germline V gene has CDR1 SGHTA and CDR2 FQGTGA. The CDR3 length is 13 residues. V was pared by 5 bases and J by 5 bases, with 12 bases between. The CDR3 DNA is TGTGCCAGCAGCGCCGGGGGGCTAACTGAAGCTTTCTTT. This codes for CASSAGGLTEAFF.

This clonotype has just one count. The rearrangement links TRBV4-1 to TRBJ2-6; TRBD1 might be the D (5 bases). This CDR3 spans 16 amino acids. V lost 0 bases and J 2 bases, leaving 8 bases between the germline ends. From germline, CDR1 is MGHRA and CDR2 YSYEKL. The CDR3 region has the DNA TGCGCCAGCAGCCAAGAGAGGACAACTGGGGCCAACGTCCTGACTTTC. This sequence encodes CASSQERTTGANVLTF.

This clonotype appeared many times. The chain carries TRBV6-1 and TRBJ2-1, with 12 bases that match TRBD2. CDR1 is MNHNS, CDR2 SASEGT, per germline. J was trimmed by 4 bases and V by 5 bases; bases with no gene match: 6. This CDR3 has 16 amino acids. The CDR3 DNA follows: TGTGCCAGCAGTATCCTAGCGGGGGGGGGGTACAATGAGCAGTTCTTC. Residues: CASSILAGGGYNEQFF.

This clonotype was seen many times. The chain couples TRBV2 to TRBJ2-6; the D is unclear. V lost 4 bases, J lost 1 base, and 8 bases lay in between. CDR1 is SNHLY, CDR2 FYNNEI, per germline. There are 15 residues in the CDR3. The DNA of the CDR3 is TGTGCCAGCAGTGGCGGATGGTCTGGGGCCAACGTCCTGACTTTC. It codes for CASSGGWSGANVLTF.

This clonotype came up many times. The rearrangement joins TRBV7-8 to TRBJ2-5, with D perhaps matching TRBD1 (5 bases). The V end lost 5 bases, the J end lost 4 bases, and 11 bases lay between the germline ends. The germline CDR1 and CDR2 sequences are SGHVS and FQNEAQ. The CDR3 consists of 13 residues. Here the CDR3 DNA reads TGTGCCAGCAGCCCAAGGACACGAGAGACCCAGTACTTC. Translation gives CASSPRTRETQYF.

This clonotype was detected ten times or more. This chain links TRBV13 with TRBJ2-5; 12 positions match TRBD2. CDR3 length: 15 residues. Germline-derived CDR1 and CDR2 are PRHDT and FYEKMQ (reference sequence). With V trimmed by 7 bases and J by 2 bases, 5 bases remained unmatched. In DNA form, the CDR3 reads TGTGCCAGCATTTTACTAGCGGGAGGTCAAGAGACCCAGTACTTC. Its translation: CASILLAGGQETQYF. Together with reference TRBV13 and TRBJ2-5, the CDR3 gives the full variable domain: AAGVIQSPRHLIKEKRETATLKCYPIPRHDTVYWYQQGPGQDPQFLISFYEKMQSDKGSIPDRFSAQQFSDYHSELNMSSLELGDSALYFCASILLAGGQETQYFGPGTRLLVL.